A selection of T cell receptor beta chains follows, all from one sample in a study of technical replicates of blood from a few donors. TCRdb keeps only in-frame clones here, not all; method: immunoSEQ multiplex PCR. The sample shows roughly 82,000 clones, nearly 96% of them seen only once. Sequenced: T cells isolated from PBMCs. The receptors shown here come from a human donor in good health. Each CDR3 is given with its conserved first and last residue. Fields, in order: clone size, D gene, V gene, J gene, CDR3 protein, CDR3 DNA. A D gene is named only where the DNA matches it firmly. Part of the rows lack a size; the others show once, few, many or a class for expanded clones.

clone_size: NA; d_call: NA; v_call: TRBV2; j_call: TRBJ1-2; cdr3_aa: CASRRGGSNYGYTF; cdr3_nt: TGTGCCAGCAGACGGGGGGGATCTAACTATGGCTACACCTTC
clone_size: once; d_call: NA; v_call: TRBV5-4; j_call: TRBJ1-3; cdr3_aa: CASSFGLTSGNTIYF; cdr3_nt: TGTGCCAGCAGCTTTGGACTCACCTCTGGAAACACCATATATTTT
clone_size: NA; d_call: NA; v_call: TRBV27; j_call: TRBJ1-1; cdr3_aa: CASSLAGFNEAFF; cdr3_nt: TGTGCCAGCAGTTTAGCAGGGTTTAATGAAGCTTTCTTT
clone_size: NA; d_call: TRBD2; v_call: TRBV11-2; j_call: TRBJ2-4; cdr3_aa: CASSPALAGDSIQYF; cdr3_nt: TGTGCCAGCAGCCCGGCTTTAGCGGGAGATTCCATTCAGTACTTC
clone_size: NA; d_call: TRBD2; v_call: TRBV27; j_call: TRBJ2-1; cdr3_aa: CAGQGLIYNEQFF; cdr3_nt: TGTGCCGGCCAGGGACTAATCTACAATGAGCAGTTCTTC
clone_size: NA; d_call: NA; v_call: TRBV7-9; j_call: TRBJ1-4; cdr3_aa: CASSPEGNEKLFF; cdr3_nt: TGTGCCAGCAGCCCGGAGGGTAATGAAAAACTGTTTTTT
clone_size: NA; d_call: NA; v_call: TRBV28; j_call: TRBJ1-2; cdr3_aa: CASSLLQIYTF; cdr3_nt: TGTGCCAGCAGTTTACTACAGATCTACACCTTC
clone_size: NA; d_call: TRBD2; v_call: TRBV28; j_call: TRBJ2-7; cdr3_aa: CASEREGLEQYF; cdr3_nt: TGTGCCAGCGAGCGGGAGGGCCTCGAGCAGTACTTC
clone_size: once; d_call: NA; v_call: TRBV9; j_call: TRBJ2-6; cdr3_aa: CASSARGTAVSGANVLTF; cdr3_nt: TGTGCCAGCAGCGCACGGGGGACGGCCGTATCTGGGGCCAACGTCCTGACTTTC
clone_size: NA; d_call: NA; v_call: TRBV13; j_call: TRBJ2-1; cdr3_aa: CASSLGEISSYNEQFF; cdr3_nt: TGTGCCAGCAGCTTAGGTGAGATAAGCTCCTACAATGAGCAGTTCTTC
clone_size: NA; d_call: TRBD1; v_call: TRBV7-2; j_call: TRBJ1-1; cdr3_aa: CASSLDLGQGRTEAFF; cdr3_nt: TGTGCCAGCAGCTTAGACTTAGGACAGGGGAGGACTGAAGCTTTCTTT
clone_size: NA; d_call: NA; v_call: TRBV5-1; j_call: TRBJ1-1; cdr3_aa: CASSLRGIGGVYAEAFF; cdr3_nt: TGCGCCAGCAGCTTGAGGGGTATCGGTGGAGTCTACGCTGAAGCTTTCTTT
clone_size: NA; d_call: TRBD2; v_call: TRBV25-1; j_call: TRBJ2-3; cdr3_aa: CASSEYIAGVDTQYF; cdr3_nt: TGTGCCAGCAGTGAATATATTGCGGGAGTAGATACGCAGTATTTT
clone_size: NA; d_call: NA; v_call: TRBV13; j_call: TRBJ2-1; cdr3_aa: CASSLGGHNEQFF; cdr3_nt: TGTGCCAGCAGCTTAGGGGGCCACAATGAGCAGTTCTTC
clone_size: NA; d_call: TRBD1; v_call: TRBV6-6; j_call: TRBJ2-7; cdr3_aa: CASSLDRASYEQYF; cdr3_nt: TGTGCCAGCAGTTTGGACAGGGCCTCCTACGAGCAGTACTTC
clone_size: NA; d_call: NA; v_call: TRBV29-1; j_call: TRBJ2-7; cdr3_aa: CSVEILDSYEQYF; cdr3_nt: TGCAGCGTTGAAATTTTGGACAGCTACGAGCAGTACTTC
clone_size: NA; d_call: TRBD1; v_call: TRBV19; j_call: TRBJ2-7; cdr3_aa: CASRPGQGALYEQYF; cdr3_nt: TGTGCCAGTAGGCCGGGACAGGGGGCCCTATACGAGCAGTACTTC
clone_size: NA; d_call: NA; v_call: TRBV27; j_call: TRBJ2-7; cdr3_aa: CASSLGGSLGEQYF; cdr3_nt: TGTGCCAGCAGCCTAGGGGGATCGCTCGGCGAGCAGTACTTC
clone_size: NA; d_call: NA; v_call: TRBV7-2; j_call: TRBJ2-6; cdr3_aa: CASSLAGAGANVLTF; cdr3_nt: TGTGCCAGCAGCTTAGCAGGAGCTGGGGCCAACGTCCTGACTTTC
clone_size: NA; d_call: NA; v_call: TRBV4-1; j_call: TRBJ2-7; cdr3_aa: CASSLRTDSYEQYF; cdr3_nt: TGCGCCAGCAGCTTACGGACAGATAGCTACGAGCAGTACTTC
clone_size: NA; d_call: TRBD1; v_call: TRBV6-5; j_call: TRBJ2-7; cdr3_aa: CASRRQGLSSYEQYF; cdr3_nt: TGTGCCAGCAGACGACAGGGTTTATCCTCCTACGAGCAGTACTTC
clone_size: NA; d_call: TRBD2; v_call: TRBV30; j_call: TRBJ2-7; cdr3_aa: CAWSRRGGINYEQYF; cdr3_nt: TGTGCCTGGAGTCGCCGGGGGGGAATTAATTACGAGCAGTACTTC
clone_size: NA; d_call: NA; v_call: TRBV4-1; j_call: TRBJ2-6; cdr3_aa: CASSQQGGDSGANVLTF; cdr3_nt: TGCGCCAGCAGCCAACAGGGGGGAGACTCTGGGGCCAACGTCCTGACTTTC
clone_size: NA; d_call: TRBD1; v_call: TRBV19; j_call: TRBJ1-5; cdr3_aa: CATVDRGSQPQHF; cdr3_nt: TGTGCCACCGTGGACAGGGGAAGCCAGCCCCAGCATTTT
clone_size: NA; d_call: TRBD2; v_call: TRBV6-6; j_call: TRBJ2-7; cdr3_aa: CASGRAAGDYEQYF; cdr3_nt: TGTGCCAGCGGTCGGGCGGCGGGAGACTACGAGCAGTACTTC
clone_size: NA; d_call: TRBD2; v_call: TRBV18; j_call: TRBJ2-2; cdr3_aa: CASSGRAGELFF; cdr3_nt: TGTGCCAGCTCCGGGAGGGCCGGGGAGCTGTTTTTT
clone_size: NA; d_call: NA; v_call: TRBV29-1; j_call: TRBJ1-1; cdr3_aa: CSVDRANTEAFF; cdr3_nt: TGCAGCGTTGACAGGGCCAACACTGAAGCTTTCTTT
clone_size: NA; d_call: NA; v_call: TRBV5-5; j_call: TRBJ1-2; cdr3_aa: CASSYWGGTTTYGYTF; cdr3_nt: TGTGCCAGCAGCTATTGGGGGGGGACCACAACCTATGGCTACACCTTC
clone_size: NA; d_call: NA; v_call: TRBV5-1; j_call: TRBJ2-7; cdr3_aa: CASSLGSGGAGEQYF; cdr3_nt: TGCGCCAGCAGCTTGGGGTCCGGAGGGGCTGGGGAGCAGTACTTC
clone_size: NA; d_call: NA; v_call: TRBV4-3; j_call: TRBJ2-3; cdr3_aa: CASSQDALRDSVDTQYF; cdr3_nt: TGCGCCAGCAGCCAGGACGCTTTACGGGATTCAGTAGATACGCAGTATTTT
clone_size: NA; d_call: NA; v_call: TRBV27; j_call: TRBJ1-5; cdr3_aa: CASSLMRGSWPQHF; cdr3_nt: TGTGCCAGCAGTTTAATGCGGGGGAGTTGGCCCCAGCATTTT
clone_size: NA; d_call: NA; v_call: TRBV10-3; j_call: TRBJ2-7; cdr3_aa: CAISDYRGGEQYF; cdr3_nt: TGTGCCATCAGTGATTACAGGGGAGGTGAGCAGTACTTC
clone_size: NA; d_call: TRBD2; v_call: TRBV2; j_call: TRBJ2-1; cdr3_aa: CATFSGRRGNEQFF; cdr3_nt: TGTGCCACCTTTAGCGGGAGGCGGGGGAATGAGCAGTTCTTC
clone_size: NA; d_call: NA; v_call: TRBV25-1; j_call: TRBJ2-3; cdr3_aa: CASRGTSDTQYF; cdr3_nt: TGTGCCAGCAGAGGGACAAGCGATACGCAGTATTTT
clone_size: NA; d_call: NA; v_call: TRBV18; j_call: TRBJ2-2; cdr3_aa: CASSSTVSSNTGELFF; cdr3_nt: TGTGCCAGCTCCTCTACAGTGAGTTCGAACACCGGGGAGCTGTTTTTT
clone_size: NA; d_call: TRBD2; v_call: TRBV19; j_call: TRBJ2-7; cdr3_aa: CASSRTSLFSYEQYF; cdr3_nt: TGTGCCAGTAGTAGGACTAGCCTCTTCTCCTACGAGCAGTACTTC
clone_size: once; d_call: TRBD2; v_call: TRBV4-1; j_call: TRBJ2-7; cdr3_aa: CASSQDLGLAGELAYEQYF; cdr3_nt: TGCGCCAGCAGCCAAGACCTGGGACTAGCGGGAGAGTTGGCCTACGAGCAGTACTTC
clone_size: NA; d_call: TRBD1; v_call: TRBV5-8; j_call: TRBJ2-3; cdr3_aa: CASSLAGTATDTQYF; cdr3_nt: TGTGCCAGCAGCTTGGCCGGGACAGCCACAGATACGCAGTATTTT
clone_size: NA; d_call: TRBD1; v_call: TRBV27; j_call: TRBJ1-1; cdr3_aa: CASSTDYRGMNTEAFF; cdr3_nt: TGTGCCAGCAGTACCGACTACAGGGGAATGAACACTGAAGCTTTCTTT
clone_size: NA; d_call: NA; v_call: TRBV6-5; j_call: TRBJ2-3; cdr3_aa: CATLRVDTDTQYF; cdr3_nt: TGTGCCACCTTGCGGGTTGACACAGATACGCAGTATTTT
clone_size: NA; d_call: NA; v_call: TRBV7-9; j_call: TRBJ2-5; cdr3_aa: CASSTGWTETQYF; cdr3_nt: TGTGCCAGCAGTACAGGGTGGACTGAGACCCAGTACTTC
clone_size: NA; d_call: TRBD1; v_call: TRBV18; j_call: TRBJ2-7; cdr3_aa: CASSPTTGGGNEQYF; cdr3_nt: TGTGCCAGCTCACCAACGACAGGGGGCGGGAACGAGCAGTACTTC
clone_size: NA; d_call: NA; v_call: TRBV5-1; j_call: TRBJ2-3; cdr3_aa: CASSLDADSRTTDTQYF; cdr3_nt: TGCGCCAGCAGCTTGGACGCGGACAGCCGAACCACAGATACGCAGTATTTT
clone_size: NA; d_call: NA; v_call: TRBV11-3; j_call: TRBJ2-1; cdr3_aa: CASSLVNVNEQFF; cdr3_nt: TGTGCCAGCAGCTTAGTAAATGTCAATGAGCAGTTCTTC